Listed here are 14 T cell receptor beta chains from one sample, sequenced in a study of blood T cells in healthy people across ages. A second roughly 7 to 11 cycle PCR used barcoded and J-beta primers. Via MiXCR, TCRdb re-called the 5' RACE reads, giving one row per CDR3 protein. The sample has about 970,000 distinct CDR3 sequences; roughly 47% are singletons. Sequences were obtained from blood. All receptors derive from a woman aged 60-75 years in good health.

The chain employs TRBV2 and TRBJ2-1, with TRBD2 identical over 11 bases. The junction had 5 bases not matched to a gene; V was cut back by 0 bases and J by 10 bases. Germline V gene sequence: CDR1 SNHLY, CDR2 FYNNEI. The CDR3 is 15 amino acids. The CDR3 loop reads CASSEAVAGGSEQFF. In DNA, the CDR3 is TGTGCCAGCAGTGAAGCGGTAGCGGGAGGGTCAGAGCAGTTCTTC.

The chain combines TRBV20-1 with TRBJ2-7, with no clear D. V was cut by 1 base and J by 6 bases, with 22 bases left in between. Per germline, CDR1 DFQATT and CDR2 SNEGSKA (reference sequence). The CDR3 sequence is 16 residues long. CDR3: CSARGVAFSGWGEQYF. The CDR3 DNA reads as TGCAGTGCTAGAGGGGTAGCATTTAGTGGGTGGGGCGAGCAGTACTTC.

The V call is TRBV4-3, the J call TRBJ2-1; possibly TRBD1 or TRBD2 for D (5 bases each). Trimming cost V 1 base and J 5 bases, with 15 bases left between them. This CDR3 contains 16 residues. Looked up from germline, CDR1 is LGHNA and CDR2 is YSLEER. This chain's CDR3 is CASSQVRDGANNEQFF. The CDR3 DNA sequence: TGCGCCAGCAGCCAAGTGAGGGACGGGGCAAACAATGAGCAGTTCTTC.

The V call is TRBV7-9, the J call TRBJ1-5; D gene uncertain. The V gene's germline CDR1 is SEHNR and CDR2 FQNEAQ (reference sequence). CDR3 length: 14 amino acids. V was trimmed by 4 bases and J by 4 bases, leaving 11 bases between them. CDR3 coding DNA: TGTGCCAGCAGCTCACCGGGAAGAAATCAGCCCCAGCATTTT. As protein: CASSSPGRNQPQHF.

This clonotype was seen more than once but under ten times. The chain employs TRBV20-1 and TRBJ2-1, with TRBD2 identical over 13 bases. Germline CDR1 reads DFQATT; CDR2 reads SNEGSKA (reference sequence). The junction had 4 bases not matched to a gene; V was cut back by 6 bases and J by 5 bases. This CDR3 comprises 14 residues. CDR3 protein: CSARTSGGHNEQFF. DNA of the CDR3: TGCAGTGCCAGGACTAGCGGGGGTCACAATGAGCAGTTCTTC.

The CDR3 region is CSAPDFDSSYNEQFF. The CDR3 DNA reads TGCAGTGCTCCTGACTTTGACTCCTCCTACAATGAGCAGTTCTTC. J is TRBJ2-1 and V is TRBV20-1; D gene uncertain. The CDR3 length is 15 residues. The V gene's germline CDR1 is DFQATT and CDR2 SNEGSKA (reference sequence). Trimming took 5 bases from V and 0 from J, leaving 14 bases between them.

In this sample, this clonotype turned up a few times. The chain links TRBV7-9 to TRBJ2-7, with a tentative D call TRBD2 (5 bases). The germline CDR1 and CDR2 sequences are SEHNR and FQNEAQ (reference sequence). Trimming shortened V by 8 bases and J by 2 bases, and 13 bases separated the two germline ends. The CDR3 runs 13 residues. This chain's CDR3 is CASQASGTYEQYF. As DNA, the CDR3 is TGTGCCAGCCAAGCCTCGGGGACCTACGAGCAGTACTTC.

This clonotype showed up just a few times. The V call is TRBV11-2, the J call TRBJ2-7, with TRBD2 matching over 9 bases. The CDR3 is 16 residues long. CDR1 and CDR2 from the germline V gene are SGHAT and FQNNGV. Trimming at V came to 4 bases and at J to 4 bases, leaving 11 bases not matched to a gene. The CDR3 DNA reads as TGTGCCAGCAGCTACAATGACCTAGCGGGGAAATACGAGCAGTACTTC. Its translation is CASSYNDLAGKYEQYF. The full variable domain, in which reference TRBV11-2 and TRBJ2-7 provide the parts outside the CDR3, is EAGVAQSPRYKIIEKRQSVAFWCNPISGHATLYWYQQILGQGPKLLIQFQNNGVVDDSQLPKDRFSAERLKGVDSTLKIQPAKLEDSAVYLCASSYNDLAGKYEQYFGPGTRLTVT.

This rearrangement joins TRBV11-2 to TRBJ2-5; 7 bases match TRBD1. V was clipped by 1 base and J by 1 base; unmatched bases: 15. This CDR3 contains 19 residues. Germline V gives CDR1 SGHAT, CDR2 FQNNGV. In DNA form, the CDR3 reads TGTGCCAGCAGCTTAGTCCCCCCGTACAGGGGATTGCCCCAAGAGACCCAGTACTTC. This encodes CASSLVPPYRGLPQETQYF.

V gene TRBV6-6 combines with J gene TRBJ1-1; D possibly corresponds to TRBD1 (6 bases). The CDR3 sequence is 14 residues long. Trimming pared 2 bases from V and 1 base from J, leaving 8 bases between. From germline, CDR1 is MNHNY and CDR2 SVGAGI (reference sequence). The CDR3: CASSYGGQNTEAFF. DNA of the CDR3: TGTGCCAGCAGTTACGGGGGACAGAACACTGAAGCTTTCTTT.

V is TRBV27 and J is TRBJ2-6; no definite D call. V lost 2 bases and J lost 5, with 7 bases in between. The CDR3 is 14 amino acids. The germline gives CDR1 MNHEY, CDR2 SMNVEV (reference sequence). The CDR3 loop is CASSLEARANVLTF. Here the CDR3 DNA reads TGTGCCAGCAGTTTAGAAGCTAGGGCCAACGTCCTGACTTTC.

The chain links TRBV28 to TRBJ1-4; TRBD1 might be the D (6 bases). The CDR3 sequence is 16 residues long. V lost 4 bases and J lost 3, with 15 bases in between. Germline-derived CDR1 and CDR2 are MDHEN and SYDVKM. The CDR3 protein is CASSSRKGGANEKLFF. The CDR3 DNA reads TGTGCCAGCAGTTCCCGAAAAGGGGGGGCTAATGAAAAACTGTTTTTT.

The rearrangement joins TRBV12-3 or TRBV12-4 to TRBJ2-5; D gene uncertain. This CDR3 contains 13 residues. The V gene lost 6 bases and the J gene lost 4 bases, with 12 bases spanning the gap. In DNA form, the CDR3 reads TGTGCCAGCAGCCCCACCGCCTTAGAGACCCAGTACTTC. Translating it yields CASSPTALETQYF.

Ten or more counts support this clonotype. This rearrangement joins TRBV20-1 to TRBJ2-7; TRBD1 matches 9 bases. With 0 bases clipped from V and 4 bases from J, the junction kept 7 bases outside the gene matches. The germline CDR1 and CDR2 sequences are DFQATT and SNEGSKA (reference sequence). This CDR3 has 15 amino acids. CDR3 in amino acids: CSARDAGTGRYEQYF. The CDR3 DNA sequence: TGCAGTGCTAGAGATGCCGGGACAGGGCGGTACGAGCAGTACTTC.